A single sample is the source of the 4 T cell receptor beta chains below, sequenced in a study of blood T cell repertoires in COVID-19. Here immunoSEQ multiplex PCR was the method, and the copy in TCRdb shows in-frame clones only, minus some. The data hold 300,000 to 450,000 clones, with more than 75% observed a single time. Specimen: PBMCs or T cells enriched from blood (not recorded which). The receptors come from a woman in her twenties or thirties who had recovered from COVID-19.

The gene calls are TRBV6-5 and TRBJ2-7; D unclear. Between the trimmed V and J ends, which lost 0 bases and 2 bases, there was a span of 11 bases. The CDR3 has 15 amino acids. Germline V gives CDR1 MNHEY, CDR2 SVGAGI. The CDR3: CASSYSADSTYEQYF. In DNA form, the CDR3 reads TGTGCCAGCAGTTACTCGGCGGATTCCACCTACGAGCAGTACTTC.

This chain joins TRBV2 and TRBJ2-3, with 7 bases aligning to TRBD2. CDR3 length equals 19 residues. Germline CDR1 and CDR2: SNHLY and FYNNEI. Trimming removed 1 base from V and 1 base from J; junction bases left unmatched: 14. CDR3 sequence reads: CASSEGEGAGVGGTDTQYF. The CDR3 nucleotides read TGTGCCAGCAGTGAAGGGGAGGGCGCGGGTGTGGGAGGCACAGATACGCAGTATTTT. The variable domain in full, with the rest retrieved from reference TRBV2 and TRBJ2-3, is EPEVTQTPSHQVTQMGQEVILRCVPISNHLYFYWYRQILGQKVEFLVSFYNNEISEKSEIFDDQFSVERPDGSNFTLKIRSTKLEDSAMYFCASSEGEGAGVGGTDTQYFGPGTRLTVL.

This CDR3 is CASSLITPNTEAFF. As DNA, the CDR3 is TGTGCCAGCAGCCTAATAACCCCGAACACTGAAGCTTTCTTT. The rearrangement links TRBV7-2 to TRBJ1-1; no clear D gene. V was shortened by 5 bases and J by 1 base, with 11 bases between the two germline ends. Germline lookup yields CDR1 SGHTA and CDR2 FQGNSA. The CDR3 has 14 residues.

The rearrangement links TRBV12-3 or TRBV12-4 to TRBJ1-6, with D hard to call. This CDR3 contains 13 residues. Trimming took 4 bases from V and 6 from J, leaving 7 bases between them. The CDR3 reads CASSSTRNSPLHF. The CDR3 DNA is TGTGCCAGCAGTTCCACGCGTAATTCACCCCTCCACTTT.